This T cell receptor beta chain was recovered during a study of blood T cell repertoires in COVID-19. Per the authors' pipeline: Reference gene primer amplification in the assay estimated nucleated cell counts. Profiled with immunoSEQ multiplex PCR; TCRdb holds only in-frame clones, not every one. The V and J calls and clone size are taken from that table; D and trimming were inferred from the DNA. The sample includes 150,000 or so clones, approximately 85% of them seen just once. Enrolment of Seattle patients took place during active infection, and they were followed longitudinally. Between the trimmed V and J ends, which lost 4 bases and 0 bases, there was a span of 9 bases. This CDR3 contains 15 residues. Germline assignment: CDR1 SEHNR and CDR2 FQNEAQ (reference sequence).

This rearrangement joins TRBV7-9 to TRBJ1-4; D possibly corresponds to TRBD1 (6 bases). This receptor was taken from a man in his sixties with COVID-19, enrolled during active disease. Sequenced: peripheral blood. The CDR3 DNA is TGTGCCAGCAGCTCTAAGGGGGCAACTAATGAAAAACTGTTTTTT. It is translated as CASSSKGATNEKLFF.